This T cell receptor beta chain was sequenced during a study of blood T cell repertoires in COVID-19. As for the study in general: COVID-19 samples from acute and convalescent phases originated in the United States, Italy and Spain. Nucleic acid was either cDNA or gDNA, and it came from T cells, B-cell-depleted T cells, or PBMCs.

Original processing methods: Amplification with reference gene primers provided the estimates of nucleated cell counts. Here immunoSEQ multiplex PCR was the method, and the copy in TCRdb shows in-frame clones only, minus some. The D gene and trimming were derived from the DNA, and the V and J assignments and clone size from that table. Of roughly 65,000 clones in the sample, more than 70% are singletons; the top ten hold more than 45%. V was pared by 3 bases and J by 1 base, with 13 bases between. CDR1 DFQATT and CDR2 SNEGSKA come from the germline V gene (reference sequence). CDR3 length: 16 amino acids.

The genes are TRBV20-1 and TRBJ1-6; D is perhaps TRBD1 (6 bases). The receptor's source is a human donor in a cohort sampled during active COVID-19. The sample comprised peripheral blood. The DNA of the CDR3 is TGCAGTGCTAGTGTCCGGGGGGCATCCTATAATTCACCCCTCCACTTT. It encodes CSASVRGASYNSPLHF.